What follows are 21 T cell receptor beta chains derived from one specimen sequenced in a study of blood T cell repertoires in COVID-19. Profiled with immunoSEQ multiplex PCR; TCRdb holds only in-frame clones, not every one. Of around 200,000 clones in the sample, around four fifths were seen once. The sequenced material came from peripheral blood. The source of these receptors is a woman between 50 and 59 years old with acute or convalescent COVID-19.

This clone has just one count. The chain recombines TRBV20-1 with TRBJ2-3; D ambiguous. The V end lost 8 bases, the J end lost 1 base, and 13 bases lay between the germline ends. The CDR3 runs to 13 residues. Per the germline V gene, CDR1 is DFQATT and CDR2 is SNEGSKA (reference sequence). This CDR3 reads CSSRGDRTDTQYF. The CDR3 DNA sequence: TGCAGTTCTCGTGGAGATCGCACAGATACGCAGTATTTT.

V usage is TRBV7-2 and J usage is TRBJ2-7, with TRBD2 as a possible D gene (6 bases). Trimming cost V 4 bases and J 2 bases, with 12 bases left between them. This CDR3 contains 14 residues. From germline, CDR1 is SGHTA and CDR2 FQGNSA. Here the CDR3 DNA reads TGTGCCAGCAGCTCATACGGGAGAACCTACGAGCAGTACTTC. It yields the protein CASSSYGRTYEQYF.

This CDR3 reads CASSPRAAEIYGYTF. The CDR3 DNA follows: TGTGCCAGCAGTCCCAGGGCCGCTGAAATCTATGGCTACACCTTC. The genes are TRBV27 and TRBJ1-2; D might be TRBD1 (5 bases). Germline loops: CDR1 MNHEY, CDR2 SMNVEV (reference sequence). Trimming removed 5 bases from V and 4 bases from J, with 17 bases in between. This CDR3 is 15 amino acids long.

The rearrangement links TRBV7-8 to TRBJ2-7; 10 bases match TRBD1. This CDR3 comprises 17 residues. The germline gives CDR1 SGHVS, CDR2 FQNEAQ. The trim removed 1 base at V and 3 bases at J, leaving 9 bases unmatched. DNA of the CDR3: TGTGCCAGCAGCTTAGGGAGGGCCGGGACAGGGGTCTACGAGCAGTACTTC. It codes for CASSLGRAGTGVYEQYF.

A single count supports this clone. The CDR3: CASSLSGKKGEQFF. The CDR3, as DNA: TGTGCCAGCAGCCTAAGCGGGAAAAAGGGTGAGCAGTTCTTC. The chain employs TRBV14 and TRBJ2-1, with TRBD2 identical over 7 bases. The CDR3 is 14 residues long. The V gene's germline CDR1 is SGHDN and CDR2 FVKESK. Germline trimming cut 4 bases from V and 9 bases from J; bases unmatched to any gene: 9.

V is TRBV10-3 and J is TRBJ1-3; a possible D gene is TRBD1 (5 bases). Looked up from germline, CDR1 is ENHRY and CDR2 is SYGVKD. The CDR3 spans 14 residues. In DNA form, the CDR3 reads TGTGCTTCGCAAGGGGCCATCTCTGGAAACACCATATATTTT. Translation: CASQGAISGNTIYF.

The gene calls are TRBV27 and TRBJ2-7, with a weak D call TRBD2 (6 bases). Germline lookup yields CDR1 MNHEY and CDR2 SMNVEV (reference sequence). There are 13 residues in the CDR3. Trimming removed 3 bases at V and 4 bases at J, with 10 bases between. In DNA form, the CDR3 reads TGTGCCAGCAGTTTCCGGGGGACTTACGAGCAGTACTTC. Translated: CASSFRGTYEQYF.

This clone has just a few counts. V and J are TRBV4-1 and TRBJ1-4; TRBD1 matches at 8 bases. V was clipped by 2 bases and J by 2 bases; unmatched bases: 19. This CDR3 comprises 21 residues. Germline CDR1 MGHRA, CDR2 YSYEKL. CDR3 sequence reads: CASSQSTDRGRSTRTNEKLFF. The DNA of the CDR3 is TGCGCCAGCAGCCAATCTACCGACAGGGGTCGGTCCACAAGGACTAATGAAAAACTGTTTTTT.

The chain couples TRBV5-1 to TRBJ1-6, with TRBD1 matching 8 bases. V lost 2 bases and J lost 10; bases outside the gene matches: 5. The CDR3 length is 14 residues. The germline CDR1 and CDR2 sequences are SGHRS and YFSETQ. The CDR3: CASSFGQGGSPLHF. In nucleotides, the CDR3 is TGCGCCAGCAGCTTCGGACAGGGTGGATCACCCCTCCACTTT.

V gene TRBV5-1 combines with J gene TRBJ2-1; TRBD1 aligns across 8 bases. V dropped 4 bases and J dropped 6; count of bases not matched to a gene: 12. This CDR3 contains 16 residues. Germline-derived CDR1 and CDR2 are SGHRS and YFSETQ. The CDR3 DNA follows: TGCGCCAGCAGCCCCGGGGACAGGTTTGCTAGCAATGAGCAGTTCTTC. Residues: CASSPGDRFASNEQFF.

This chain connects TRBV15 to TRBJ2-1; perhaps TRBD1 as D (6 bases). Trimming pared 8 bases from V and 4 bases from J, leaving 9 bases between. The CDR3 is 12 amino acids. Germline loops: CDR1 LNHNV, CDR2 YYDKDF (reference sequence). For the CDR3, the DNA is TGTGCCACCGGAAGGGGGTACAATGAGCAGTTCTTC. Protein: CATGRGYNEQFF.

V usage is TRBV11-3 and J usage is TRBJ2-1, with a tentative D call TRBD2 (5 bases). The V gene's germline CDR1 is SGHNT and CDR2 YENEEA. CDR3 length: 13 amino acids. Trimming removed 3 bases at V and 11 bases at J, with 14 bases between. CDR3 protein: CASSLGTSRQQFF. As DNA, the CDR3 is TGTGCCAGCAGCTTGGGTACTAGTCGTCAGCAGTTCTTC.

The V call is TRBV10-3, the J call TRBJ1-1; no reliable D call. The CDR3 is made up of 14 amino acids. V dropped 6 bases and J dropped 6 bases, with 17 bases sitting between them. Germline V lookup: CDR1 ENHRY, CDR2 SYGVKD. The CDR3 is CAIRDSISGAEAFF. The CDR3 DNA reads as TGTGCCATCAGAGACTCTATATCCGGGGCTGAAGCTTTCTTT.

The V call is TRBV5-1, the J call TRBJ2-7; possible D gene TRBD1, 6 bases. V gave up 8 bases and J gave up 2 bases, with 14 bases separating them. CDR1 SGHRS and CDR2 YFSETQ come from the germline V gene. The CDR3 has 13 amino acids. CDR3 region: CASKTGPAYEQYF. CDR3 nucleotides: TGCGCCAGTAAAACAGGGCCCGCCTACGAGCAGTACTTC.

The chain couples TRBV18 to TRBJ1-1; 7 bases map to TRBD1. CDR3 size: 16 residues. Germline lookup yields CDR1 KGHSH and CDR2 LQKENI. Trimming at V came to 2 bases and at J to 4 bases, leaving 10 bases not matched to a gene. CDR3 protein: CASSPTGDDVLTEAFF. The CDR3 bases are TGTGCCAGCTCACCAACAGGGGACGACGTACTCACTGAAGCTTTCTTT.

In its sample, this clone was seen a few times. This chain joins TRBV29-1 and TRBJ2-7; 11 nucleotides line up with TRBD2. CDR3 length equals 15 residues. The V gene end was trimmed by 4 bases and the J gene end by 0 bases; junction bases not matched to a gene: 5. Germline CDR1 is SQVTM and CDR2 is ANQGSEA. DNA of the CDR3: TGCAGCGTTGGGCGACTAGCGGGGACCTCCTACGAGCAGTACTTC. Its protein is CSVGRLAGTSYEQYF.

The rearrangement uses TRBV11-2 and TRBJ2-7, with 9 nucleotides matching TRBD2. The CDR3 sequence is 16 residues long. Germline V lookup: CDR1 SGHAT, CDR2 FQNNGV. Losses at the gene ends were 0 bases for V and 2 bases for J; bases not matched to a gene: 5. The CDR3 bases are TGTGCCAGCAGCTTAGATCGCCTAGCGGGAACCTACGAGCAGTACTTC. Its translation: CASSLDRLAGTYEQYF.

J is TRBJ2-7 and V is TRBV18; a weak D match, TRBD1 (6 bases). Per germline, CDR1 KGHSH and CDR2 LQKENI. This CDR3 has 13 residues. V dropped 2 bases and J dropped 6 bases, with 11 bases sitting between them. The CDR3 DNA is TGTGCCAGCTCACCAGGGCAGGGGCGCGAGCAGTACTTC. Protein sequence: CASSPGQGREQYF.

The rearrangement links TRBV5-1 to TRBJ1-5; 11 nucleotides line up with TRBD1. The CDR3 length is 15 residues. Germline values: CDR1 SGHRS, CDR2 YFSETQ. Germline trimming cut 0 bases from V and 6 bases from J; bases unmatched to any gene: 2. The CDR3: CASSLGTGGTQPQHF. In DNA form, the CDR3 reads TGCGCCAGCAGCTTGGGGACAGGGGGCACTCAGCCCCAGCATTTT.

The chain uses TRBV5-1 and TRBJ1-2, with D maybe TRBD1 (5 bases). The germline V gene encodes CDR1 SGHRS and CDR2 YFSETQ. V was pared by 4 bases and J by 7 bases, with 14 bases between. The length of the CDR3 is 13 residues. CDR3 in DNA: TGCGCCAGCAGCCCTCAGGCGGGGGGTGGCTACACCTTC. Translation: CASSPQAGGGYTF. The full variable domain, with the rest looked up from reference TRBV5-1 and TRBJ1-2, is KAGVTQTPRYLIKTRGQQVTLSCSPISGHRSVSWYQQTPGQGLQFLFEYFSETQRNKGNFPGRFSGRQFSNSRSEMNVSTLELGDSALYLCASSPQAGGGYTFGSGTRLTVV.

This rearrangement joins TRBV5-1 to TRBJ2-7, with 9 bases matching TRBD1. The J segment lost 0 bases and the V segment lost 2 bases, leaving 18 bases of the junction unmatched. Germline loops: CDR1 SGHRS, CDR2 YFSETQ. The length of the CDR3 is 20 residues. The chain's CDR3 is CASSFRPTSATGGYSYEQYF. DNA of the CDR3: TGCGCCAGCAGCTTCAGACCCACTTCAGCGACAGGGGGATACTCCTACGAGCAGTACTTC.